The sequence of this T cell receptor (beta chain) was determined in a study of T cells in Graves' hyperthyroidism and ophthalmopathy. Overall study: Peripheral blood sampling occurred at initial diagnosis, before any treatment.

The table lists this clonotype with many counts. TCR beta CDR3 regions were amplified from RNA. HTBI primers were employed in a first-round RT-PCR of the TCR CDR3. One entry per CDR3 protein results from TCRdb running MiXCR on the multiplex PCR reads. The table records approximately 380,000 distinct CDR3 sequences, roughly 13% of them present only once. The CDR3 length is 12 residues. Germline V gene lookup returns CDR1 SNHLY and CDR2 FYNNEI. V dropped 3 bases and J dropped 6 bases, with 8 bases sitting between them. The TCR originated in a man between 50 and 59 years old with Graves' ophthalmopathy. V and J are TRBV2 and TRBJ1-2; no clear D. Sequencing was carried out using blood. CDR3 sequence (DNA): TGTGCCAGCAGTGAGCGGCGGAATGGCTACACCTTC. Protein product: CASSERRNGYTF.